This is a list of T cell receptor beta chains from one sample in a study of T cells after posttransplantation cyclophosphamide. TCRdb's copy holds only in-frame clones and misses some; the assay was immunoSEQ multiplex PCR. This sample comprises roughly 45,000 clones, none seen once only. The sample comprised PBMCs. Source of these receptors: a man aged 35 to 55 in good health, CMV-negative, and a related stem cell transplant donor. CDR3s include the opening cysteine and the closing phenylalanine or tryptophan. D genes are given only for firm matches. The size of a clone is reported for some rows only, either as once, few or many, or as a class for expanded clones.

J,V,D,size,DNA,CDR3
TRBJ2-7,TRBV6-1,.,many,TGTGCCAGCAGTGTGAAGTACTTCTACGAGCAGTACTTC,CASSVKYFYEQYF
TRBJ2-7,TRBV9,TRBD2,many,TGTGCCAGCAGCGTAGTGGCTAGCGGGTACGAGCAGTACTTC,CASSVVASGYEQYF
TRBJ2-7,TRBV7-2,.,many,TGTGCCAGCAGCTTTCAGGGGCCCTACGAGCAGTACTTC,CASSFQGPYEQYF
TRBJ2-1,TRBV5-4,.,many,TGTGCCAGCAGCTCGACTCCTAGCTCCTACAATGAGCAGTTCTTC,CASSSTPSSYNEQFF
TRBJ1-1,TRBV6-5,TRBD1,many,TGTGCCAGCAGTTCAGACAGGGACACTGAAGCTTTCTTT,CASSSDRDTEAFF
TRBJ2-7,TRBV18,TRBD1,many,TGTGCCAGCTCACCAGGGACAGGGAGCTTGGAGCAGTACTTC,CASSPGTGSLEQYF
TRBJ1-4,TRBV7-9,TRBD1,many,TGTGCCAGCAGCCTCGGGACAGGGGTAACTAATGAAAAACTGTTTTTT,CASSLGTGVTNEKLFF
TRBJ1-5,TRBV2,.,many,TGTGCCAGCAGTGATCAGGGAAGACAGCCCCAGCATTTT,CASSDQGRQPQHF
TRBJ2-7,TRBV11-3,.,many,TGTGCCAGCAGCTTGCGGGGTTTTGGCGAGCAGTACTTC,CASSLRGFGEQYF
TRBJ2-7,TRBV28,TRBD2,many,TGTGCCAGCAGTTTAAGCGGGAGGGTCTACGAGCAGTACTTC,CASSLSGRVYEQYF
TRBJ2-7,TRBV27,TRBD1,many,TGTGCCAGCATCGGGACAGGGCGCCACGAGCAGTACTTC,CASIGTGRHEQYF
TRBJ1-6,TRBV7-2,TRBD1,few,TGTGCCAGCAGACCCCCCGGGACAGCTATTTCACCCCTCCACTTT,CASRPPGTAISPLHF
TRBJ2-1,TRBV18,.,many,TGTGCCAGCTCACCACGCCAGGGTATGAATGAGCAGTTCTTC,CASSPRQGMNEQFF
TRBJ2-7,TRBV19,.,many,TGTGCCAGTAGTATACAGGGCCTCTACGAGCAGTACTTC,CASSIQGLYEQYF
TRBJ2-7,TRBV5-6,TRBD2,many,TGTGCCAGCATGCCTGTAGCGGGAGAGTGGTACGAGCAGTACTTC,CASMPVAGEWYEQYF
TRBJ2-2,TRBV14,.,many,TGTGCCAGCAGCCGAGAGACAGGTTCAAACACCGGGGAGCTGTTTTTT,CASSRETGSNTGELFF
TRBJ2-3,TRBV14,.,.,TGTGCCAGCAGCCAACCTACACTAGAAAGCACAGATACGCAGTATTTT,CASSQPTLESTDTQYF
TRBJ1-2,TRBV7-2,.,many,TGTGCCAGCAGCTCCCAGGCGGGGTACTATGGCTACACCTTC,CASSSQAGYYGYTF
TRBJ2-7,TRBV11-1,TRBD2,many,TGTGCCAGCAGCTTAGGAGGGACTAGCGGAGGTTACGAGCAGTACTTC,CASSLGGTSGGYEQYF
TRBJ2-7,TRBV7-9,.,many,TGTGCCAGCACCCCGTCAGGGCTTAGCTCCTACGAGCAGTACTTC,CASTPSGLSSYEQYF
TRBJ2-1,TRBV15,.,many,TGTGCCACCAGGGAGTGGAAGGACAATGAGCAGTTCTTC,CATREWKDNEQFF
TRBJ1-2,TRBV19,TRBD1,many,TGTGCCAGTGAACTCCTCTCCCCGGGACAGGGGGCGTTCGGCTATGGCTACACCTTC,CASELLSPGQGAFGYGYTF
TRBJ2-7,TRBV7-9,.,many,TGTGCCAGCAGCTCAGGGGAGCAGTACTTC,CASSSGEQYF
TRBJ2-2,TRBV7-2,TRBD2,many,TGTGCCAGCAGCTTTAGCGGGAAAGGCACCGGGGAGCTGTTTTTT,CASSFSGKGTGELFF
TRBJ1-5,TRBV4-1,.,many,TGCGCCAGCAGCCATGACGGGAACAATCAGCCCCAGCATTTT,CASSHDGNNQPQHF
TRBJ2-7,TRBV28,TRBD2,many,TGTGCCAGCACCATGGGAGGGTACGAGCAGTACTTC,CASTMGGYEQYF
TRBJ1-1,TRBV10-3,.,many,TGTGCCATCAGTGAAAGGGCGCAGGGGCCCGGCACGAAGAACACTGAAGCTTTCTTT,CAISERAQGPGTKNTEAFF
TRBJ1-2,TRBV5-1,.,many,TGCGCCAGTGGCAGGGATCGGGGCTACACCTTC,CASGRDRGYTF
TRBJ2-7,TRBV20-1,.,many,TGCAGTGCTAGAGTTCCGGGCGAGCAGTACTTC,CSARVPGEQYF
TRBJ2-3,TRBV15,.,many,TGTGCCACTCAGGAGATGGCGGGGACAGATACGCAGTATTTT,CATQEMAGTDTQYF
TRBJ2-2,TRBV7-2,.,many,TGTGCCAGCAGCTTAGGACAACCCACCGGGGAGCTGTTTTTT,CASSLGQPTGELFF
TRBJ2-7,TRBV28,TRBD1,many,TGTGCCAGCAGTCCCGACAGGGGGGTTGACGAGCAGTACTTC,CASSPDRGVDEQYF
TRBJ2-1,TRBV28,.,many,TGTGCCAGCCTCGATAGACAGACCTCCTACAATGAGCAGTTCTTC,CASLDRQTSYNEQFF
TRBJ2-2,TRBV7-9,.,many,TGTGCCAGCAGCGACCAGGGTCTAACCGGGGAGCTGTTTTTT,CASSDQGLTGELFF
TRBJ2-7,TRBV6-5,.,many,TGTGCCAGCAGTTACAAGCGAGGGGGAGTAGGCGAGCAGTACTTC,CASSYKRGGVGEQYF
TRBJ2-3,TRBV14,.,many,TGTGCCAGCAGTCGAGGGAGGGATACGCAGTATTTT,CASSRGRDTQYF
TRBJ2-2,TRBV11-3,.,many,TGTGCCAGCAGCTCCTCGGGTACGGGGGAGCTGTTTTTT,CASSSSGTGELFF
TRBJ1-3,TRBV10-3,.,.,TGTGCCAGCACCCCGGCAGTCCACAGCTCTGGAAACACCATATATTTT,CASTPAVHSSGNTIYF
TRBJ2-1,TRBV27,TRBD2,many,TGTGCCAGCAGTTTAGGGGGGGCCTACAATGAGCAGTTCTTC,CASSLGGAYNEQFF
TRBJ1-3,TRBV9,.,many,TGTGCCAGCAGCGTAGACCACAGGACCCGGTTGGGAAACACCATATATTTT,CASSVDHRTRLGNTIYF
TRBJ1-1,TRBV19,TRBD1,many,TGTGCCAGTAGTCAACCTCACAGGGGGGGGGATGAAGCTTTCTTT,CASSQPHRGGDEAFF
TRBJ1-5,TRBV28,.,many,TGTGCCAGCAGTGTTCCCGGGACACTAGATAATCAGCCCCAGCATTTT,CASSVPGTLDNQPQHF
TRBJ2-2,TRBV13,TRBD2,many,TGTGCCAGCAGCTTAGGTTGGACTAGCTGGGCCGGGGAGCTGTTTTTT,CASSLGWTSWAGELFF
TRBJ1-4,TRBV7-8,.,few,TGTGCCAGCAGCTCGATGGGCGTGAAGCAAAAACTGTTTTTT,CASSSMGVKQKLFF
TRBJ1-5,TRBV6-5,TRBD1,many,TGTGCCAGCAGTTACACAGGGGAGGGCAATCAGCCCCAGCATTTT,CASSYTGEGNQPQHF
TRBJ2-3,TRBV14,.,many,TGTGCCAGCAGCCGATATGGGGCCGTGGACGTCGCAGATACGCAGTATTTT,CASSRYGAVDVADTQYF
TRBJ1-4,TRBV7-2,.,many,TGTGCCAGCAGCTTAAACCCCCGAGGGTATTATGAAAAACTGTTTTTT,CASSLNPRGYYEKLFF